This TCR beta chain comes out of a study of shared clonotypes between healthy human individuals. Study-level points and caveats: Naive subsets usually exceeded memory subsets in estimated richness.

A roughly 200 ng quantity of DNA, around 30,000 T cell genomes, went into the sorted-subset replicate PCRs. As originally analysed: Filtering differed because ImmunoSEQ produced junction-only sequences that carried no quality scores. Measured with immunoSEQ multiplex PCR; TCRdb has only the in-frame clones, and not every one. That table gives V, J and clone size, and the DNA gave D and trimming. This table has 2 million to 3 million clones, more than 85% appearing once. CDR1 and CDR2 from the germline V gene are LNHDA and SQIVND (reference sequence). The CDR3 spans 10 residues. V was shortened by 6 bases and J by 9 bases, with 6 bases between the two germline ends. Memory CD4+ cells were the fraction left after CD45RA+ naive selection. Comment on this clone: What it binds is unknown.

The sequence was collected from a young man in good health. Some clones in this sample may be carry-over from other donors' samples. Sequencing was performed on naive CD4+ T cells from PBMCs. Regarding subset: CD45RA+ positively selected. The gene calls are TRBV19 and TRBJ2-1, with D maybe TRBD1 (6 bases). CDR3 amino acids: CASRGAEQFF. CDR3 DNA: TGTGCCAGTAGGGGGGCTGAGCAGTTCTTC.